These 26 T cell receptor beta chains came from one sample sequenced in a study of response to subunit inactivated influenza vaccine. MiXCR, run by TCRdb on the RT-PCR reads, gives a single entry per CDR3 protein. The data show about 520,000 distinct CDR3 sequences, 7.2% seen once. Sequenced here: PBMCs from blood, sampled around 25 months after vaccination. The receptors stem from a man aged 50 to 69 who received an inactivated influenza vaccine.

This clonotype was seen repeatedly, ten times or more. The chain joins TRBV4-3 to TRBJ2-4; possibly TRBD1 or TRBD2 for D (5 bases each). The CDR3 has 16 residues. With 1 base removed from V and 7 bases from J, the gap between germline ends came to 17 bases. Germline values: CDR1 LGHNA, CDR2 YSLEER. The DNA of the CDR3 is TGCGCCAGCAGCCAAGGTGTTCGGGGCCCTGGGAACATTCAGTACTTC. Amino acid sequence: CASSQGVRGPGNIQYF.

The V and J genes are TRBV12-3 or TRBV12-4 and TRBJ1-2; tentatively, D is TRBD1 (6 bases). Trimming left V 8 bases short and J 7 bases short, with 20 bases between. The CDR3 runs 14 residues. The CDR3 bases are TGTGCCAGCGGGGGGGCAGGGCATGATGGTGGCTACACCTTC. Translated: CASGGAGHDGGYTF.

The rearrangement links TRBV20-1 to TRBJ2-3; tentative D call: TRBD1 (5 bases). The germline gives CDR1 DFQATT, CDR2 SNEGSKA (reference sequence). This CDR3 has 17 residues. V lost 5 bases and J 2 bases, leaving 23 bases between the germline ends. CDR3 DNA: TGCAGTGCTCCCCTCTGGAGTAGGAGACAGCTCACAGATACGCAGTATTTT. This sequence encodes CSAPLWSRRQLTDTQYF.

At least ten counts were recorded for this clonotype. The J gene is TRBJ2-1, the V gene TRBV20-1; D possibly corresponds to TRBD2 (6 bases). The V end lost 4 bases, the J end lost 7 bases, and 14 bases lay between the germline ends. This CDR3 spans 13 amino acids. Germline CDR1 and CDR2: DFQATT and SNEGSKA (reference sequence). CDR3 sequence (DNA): TGCAGTGCTATACCGACTAGGAAGAATGAGCAGTTCTTC. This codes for CSAIPTRKNEQFF.

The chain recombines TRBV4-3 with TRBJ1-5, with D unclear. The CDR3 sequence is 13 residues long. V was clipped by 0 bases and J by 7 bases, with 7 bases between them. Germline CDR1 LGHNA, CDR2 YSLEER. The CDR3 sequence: CASSQESYQPQHF. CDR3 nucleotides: TGCGCCAGCAGCCAAGAAAGTTACCAGCCCCAGCATTTT.

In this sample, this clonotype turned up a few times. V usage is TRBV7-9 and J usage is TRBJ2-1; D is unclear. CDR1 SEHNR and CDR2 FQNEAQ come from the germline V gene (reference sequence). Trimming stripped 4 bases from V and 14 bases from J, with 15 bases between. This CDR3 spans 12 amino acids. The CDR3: CASSSRLTEKFF. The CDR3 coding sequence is TGTGCCAGCAGCTCCCGACTGACCGAGAAGTTCTTC.

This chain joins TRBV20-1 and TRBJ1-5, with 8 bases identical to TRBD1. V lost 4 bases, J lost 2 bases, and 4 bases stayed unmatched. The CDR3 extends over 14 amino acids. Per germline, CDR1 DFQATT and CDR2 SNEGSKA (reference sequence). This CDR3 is CSAKQGGGNQPQHF. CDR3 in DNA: TGCAGTGCTAAACAGGGGGGTGGCAATCAGCCCCAGCATTTT.

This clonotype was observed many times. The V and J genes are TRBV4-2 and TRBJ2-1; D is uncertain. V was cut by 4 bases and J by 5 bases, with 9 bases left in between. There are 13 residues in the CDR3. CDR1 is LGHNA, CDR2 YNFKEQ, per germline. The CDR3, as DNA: TGTGCCAGCAGCCTGGCCCAGAACAATGAGCAGTTCTTC. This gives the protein CASSLAQNNEQFF.

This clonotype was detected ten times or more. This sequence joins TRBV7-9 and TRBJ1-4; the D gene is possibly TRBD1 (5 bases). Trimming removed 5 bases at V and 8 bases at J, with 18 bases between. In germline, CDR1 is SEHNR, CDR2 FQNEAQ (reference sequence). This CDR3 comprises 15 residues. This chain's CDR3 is CASSPSVGVGEKLFF. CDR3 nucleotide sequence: TGTGCCAGCAGCCCATCGGTGGGGGTTGGAGAAAAACTGTTTTTT.

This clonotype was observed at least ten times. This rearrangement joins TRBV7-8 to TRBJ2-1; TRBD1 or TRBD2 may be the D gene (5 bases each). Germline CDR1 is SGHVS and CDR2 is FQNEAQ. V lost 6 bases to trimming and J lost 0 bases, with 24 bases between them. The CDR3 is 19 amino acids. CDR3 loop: CASRISALRGPSSYNEQFF. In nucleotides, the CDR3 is TGTGCCAGCAGGATCTCGGCCCTTCGGGGACCTAGCTCCTACAATGAGCAGTTCTTC.

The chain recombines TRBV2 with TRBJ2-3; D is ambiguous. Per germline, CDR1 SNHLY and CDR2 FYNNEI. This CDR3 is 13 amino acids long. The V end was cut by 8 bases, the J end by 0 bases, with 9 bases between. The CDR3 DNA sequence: TGTGCCAGCGCCCACCCTAGCACAGATACGCAGTATTTT. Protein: CASAHPSTDTQYF.

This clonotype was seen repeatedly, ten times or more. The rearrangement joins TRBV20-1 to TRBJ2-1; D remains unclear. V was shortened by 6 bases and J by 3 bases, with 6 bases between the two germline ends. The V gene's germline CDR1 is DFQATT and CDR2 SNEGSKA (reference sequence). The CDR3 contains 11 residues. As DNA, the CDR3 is TGCAGTGCCCCCATCTACAATGAGCAGTTCTTC. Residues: CSAPIYNEQFF.

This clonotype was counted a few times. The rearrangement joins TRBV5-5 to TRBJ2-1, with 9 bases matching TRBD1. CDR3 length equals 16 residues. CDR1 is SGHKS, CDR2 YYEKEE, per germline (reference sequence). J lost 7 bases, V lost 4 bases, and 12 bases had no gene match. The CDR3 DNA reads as TGTGCCAGCAGCCCGAGCCCGACAGGGGGGTCGAATGAGCAGTTCTTC. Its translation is CASSPSPTGGSNEQFF. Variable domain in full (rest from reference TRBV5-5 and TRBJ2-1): DAGVTQSPTHLIKTRGQQVTLRCSPISGHKSVSWYQQVLGQGPQFIFQYYEKEERGRGNFPDRFSARQFPNYSSELNVNALLLGDSALYLCASSPSPTGGSNEQFFGPGTRLTVL.

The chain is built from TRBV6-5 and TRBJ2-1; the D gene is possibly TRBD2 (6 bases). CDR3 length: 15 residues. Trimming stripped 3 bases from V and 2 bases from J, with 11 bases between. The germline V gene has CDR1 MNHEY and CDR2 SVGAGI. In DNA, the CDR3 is TGTGCCAGCAGTTATGGAGGGGACGCCTACAATGAGCAGTTCTTC. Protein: CASSYGGDAYNEQFF.

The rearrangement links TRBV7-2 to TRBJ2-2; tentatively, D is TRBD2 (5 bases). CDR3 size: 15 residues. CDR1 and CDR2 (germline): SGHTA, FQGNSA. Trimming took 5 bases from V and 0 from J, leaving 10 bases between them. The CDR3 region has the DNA TGTGCCAGCAGCCTAGAGCGGCCGAACACCGGGGAGCTGTTTTTT. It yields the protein CASSLERPNTGELFF.

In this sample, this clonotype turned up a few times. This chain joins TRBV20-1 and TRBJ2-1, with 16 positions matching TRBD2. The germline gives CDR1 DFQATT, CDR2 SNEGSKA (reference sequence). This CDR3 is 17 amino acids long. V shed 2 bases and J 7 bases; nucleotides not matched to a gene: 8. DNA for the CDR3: TGCAGTGCTAGACAAGGGACTAGCGGGAGGGCCATGAATGAGCAGTTCTTC. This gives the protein CSARQGTSGRAMNEQFF.

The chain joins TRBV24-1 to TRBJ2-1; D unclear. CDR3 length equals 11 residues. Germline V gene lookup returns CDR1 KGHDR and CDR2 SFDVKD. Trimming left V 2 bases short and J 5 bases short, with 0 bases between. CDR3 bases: TGTGCCACCAGTGATTACAATGAGCAGTTCTTC. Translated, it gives CATSDYNEQFF.

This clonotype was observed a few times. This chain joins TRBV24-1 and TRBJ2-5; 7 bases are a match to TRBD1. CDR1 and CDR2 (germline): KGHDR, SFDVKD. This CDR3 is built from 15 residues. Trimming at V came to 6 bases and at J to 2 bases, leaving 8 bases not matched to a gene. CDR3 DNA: TGTGCCACCAGTCCGGGACAGCAAGGACAAGAGACCCAGTACTTC. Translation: CATSPGQQGQETQYF.

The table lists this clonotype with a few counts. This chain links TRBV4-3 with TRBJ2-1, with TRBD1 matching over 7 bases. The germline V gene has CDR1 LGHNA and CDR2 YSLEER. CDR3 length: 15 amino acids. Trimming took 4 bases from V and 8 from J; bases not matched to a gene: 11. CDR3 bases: TGCGCCAGCAGCCCTCGAAGGGGGCCGTCCGATGAGCAGTTCTTC. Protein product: CASSPRRGPSDEQFF.

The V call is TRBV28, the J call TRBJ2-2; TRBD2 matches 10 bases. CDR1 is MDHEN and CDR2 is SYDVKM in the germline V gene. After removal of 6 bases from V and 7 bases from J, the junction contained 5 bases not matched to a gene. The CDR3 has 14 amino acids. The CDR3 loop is CASRAGGHGGELFF. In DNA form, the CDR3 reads TGTGCCAGCAGAGCGGGGGGGCATGGCGGGGAGCTGTTTTTT.

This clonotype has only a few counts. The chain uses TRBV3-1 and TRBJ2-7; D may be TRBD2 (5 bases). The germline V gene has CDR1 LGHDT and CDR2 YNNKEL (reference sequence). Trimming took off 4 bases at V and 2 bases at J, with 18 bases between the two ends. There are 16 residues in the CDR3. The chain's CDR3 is CASSRTPGVFTYEQYF. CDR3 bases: TGTGCCAGCAGCCGTACGCCCGGGGTTTTCACCTACGAGCAGTACTTC.

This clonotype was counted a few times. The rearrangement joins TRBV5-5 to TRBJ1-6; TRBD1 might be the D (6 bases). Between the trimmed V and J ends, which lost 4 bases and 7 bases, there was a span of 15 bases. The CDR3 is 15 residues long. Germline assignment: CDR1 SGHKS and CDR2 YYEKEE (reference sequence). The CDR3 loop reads CASSLLDSLNSPLHF. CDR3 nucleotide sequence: TGTGCCAGCAGCCTGTTGGACAGTTTGAATTCACCCCTCCACTTT.

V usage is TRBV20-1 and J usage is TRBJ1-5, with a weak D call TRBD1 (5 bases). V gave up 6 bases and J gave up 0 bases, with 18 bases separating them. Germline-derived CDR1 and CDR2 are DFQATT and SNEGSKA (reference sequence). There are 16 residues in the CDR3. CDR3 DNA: TGCAGTGCCGAGGCGGCAGGGTCATATAGCAATCAGCCCCAGCATTTT. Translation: CSAEAAGSYSNQPQHF.

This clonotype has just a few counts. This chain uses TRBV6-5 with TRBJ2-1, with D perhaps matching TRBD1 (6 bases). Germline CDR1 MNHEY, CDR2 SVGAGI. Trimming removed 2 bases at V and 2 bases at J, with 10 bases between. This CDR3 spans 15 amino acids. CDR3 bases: TGTGCCAGCAGTTACGGGACAATAGCCTACAATGAGCAGTTCTTC. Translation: CASSYGTIAYNEQFF.

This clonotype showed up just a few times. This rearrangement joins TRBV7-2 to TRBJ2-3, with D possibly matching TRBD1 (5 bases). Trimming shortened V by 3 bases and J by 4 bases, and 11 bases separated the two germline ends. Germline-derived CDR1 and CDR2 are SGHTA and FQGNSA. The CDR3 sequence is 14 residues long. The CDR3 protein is CASSFAQGSDTQYF. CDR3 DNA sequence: TGTGCCAGCAGCTTCGCGCAGGGCTCAGATACGCAGTATTTT.

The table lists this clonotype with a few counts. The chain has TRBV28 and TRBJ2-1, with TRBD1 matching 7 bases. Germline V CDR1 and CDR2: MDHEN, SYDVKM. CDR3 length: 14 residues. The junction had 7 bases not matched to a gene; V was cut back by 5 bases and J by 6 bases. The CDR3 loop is CASSPGTAVNEQFF. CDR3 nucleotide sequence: TGTGCCAGCAGTCCAGGGACAGCTGTCAATGAGCAGTTCTTC.